The 2 T cell receptor beta chains reported below all come from one sample, sequenced in a study of blood T cell repertoires in COVID-19. Profiled with immunoSEQ multiplex PCR; TCRdb holds only in-frame clones, not every one. The sample holds about 160,000 clones; more than 90% are singletons and the top ten take approximately 0.56%. The sample consisted of peripheral blood. These receptors were collected from a middle-aged man with acute or convalescent COVID-19.

This chain connects TRBV10-3 to TRBJ1-2; 9 nucleotides line up with TRBD1. The CDR3 loop spans 12 amino acids. Germline trimming cut 4 bases from V and 7 bases from J; bases unmatched to any gene: 1. CDR1 ENHRY and CDR2 SYGVKD come from the germline V gene. CDR3 sequence reads: CAISGQGVGYTF. CDR3 DNA: TGTGCCATCAGTGGACAGGGGGTTGGCTACACCTTC.

DNA of the CDR3: TGTGCCAGCAGTTGGGGACTAGCGGGGGGAAATGAGCAGTTCTTC. Translating it yields CASSWGLAGGNEQFF. This chain links TRBV6-5 with TRBJ2-1; TRBD2 matches at 15 bases. Looked up from germline, CDR1 is MNHEY and CDR2 is SVGAGI. V dropped 4 bases and J dropped 7; count of bases not matched to a gene: 2. This CDR3 region has 15 residues.